Presented here are 21 T cell receptor beta chains from one specimen sequenced in a study of OX40 agonist ivuxolimab in advanced cancers. Sequencing used immunoSEQ multiplex PCR; TCRdb keeps in-frame clones, though not all of them. The table shows about 49,000 clones, with just under 95% occurring only once. The specimen comprised CD4+ or CD8+ T cells sorted from blood, sampled in a trial of the OX40 agonist ivuxolimab. These receptors were collected from an adult with an advanced solid tumor such as melanoma, head and neck, liver or kidney cancer.

The CDR3 DNA follows: TGCGCCAGCAGCTTCTCCTACGAGCAGTACTTC. Protein sequence: CASSFSYEQYF. V and J are TRBV5-1 and TRBJ2-7; D unresolved. Trimming cost V 2 bases and J 0 bases, with 0 bases left between them. The CDR3 covers 11 residues. Per the germline V gene, CDR1 is SGHRS and CDR2 is YFSETQ.

The chain combines TRBV4-2 with TRBJ2-7, with D tentatively TRBD1 (5 bases). From germline, CDR1 is LGHNA and CDR2 YNFKEQ. The CDR3 totals 16 residues. V shed 4 bases and J shed 7 bases, with 23 bases lying between them. This CDR3 is CASSLETDMAGYEQYF. The CDR3 DNA is TGTGCCAGCAGCCTTGAGACAGATATGGCAGGCTATGAGCAGTACTTC.

The J gene is TRBJ2-1, the V gene TRBV10-1; TRBD2 matches at 13 bases. Germline V lookup: CDR1 WNHNN, CDR2 SYGVQD (reference sequence). This CDR3 contains 17 residues. Losses at the gene ends were 8 bases for V and 4 bases for J; bases not matched to a gene: 11. CDR3 DNA sequence: TGCGCCAGCCGAATACTAGCGGGAGGGCCCCAGTACAATGAGCAGTTCTTC. The encoded protein is CASRILAGGPQYNEQFF.

The rearrangement uses TRBV11-2 and TRBJ2-1; 10 nucleotides align to TRBD1. V shed 3 bases and J 7 bases; nucleotides not matched to a gene: 9. Germline V gene sequence: CDR1 SGHAT, CDR2 FQNNGV. This CDR3 region has 16 residues. The CDR3 is CASSFSGTGAQNEQFF. CDR3 coding DNA: TGTGCCAGCAGCTTTTCTGGGACAGGGGCGCAGAATGAGCAGTTCTTC.

This chain links TRBV28 with TRBJ1-5, with 9 bases identical to TRBD1. V shed 1 base and J 2 bases; nucleotides not matched to a gene: 6. From germline, CDR1 is MDHEN and CDR2 SYDVKM. This CDR3 contains 17 residues. The DNA for the CDR3 is TGTGCCAGCAGTTTATCGGGATGGACAGGGGGCAATCAGCCCCAGCATTTT. Protein: CASSLSGWTGGNQPQHF.

This clone was recorded once. V and J are TRBV25-1 and TRBJ1-1; tentatively, D is TRBD1 (6 bases). The CDR3 runs to 14 residues. The V end was cut by 2 bases, the J end by 4 bases, with 11 bases between. The germline V gene has CDR1 MGHDK and CDR2 SYGVNS. CDR3 residues: CASSEGRGGTEAFF. Here the CDR3 DNA reads TGTGCCAGCAGTGAAGGTAGAGGGGGCACTGAAGCTTTCTTT.

The V call is TRBV28, the J call TRBJ1-1; D remains unclear. Deletions cut 3 bases from V and 1 base from J, with 6 bases between. The CDR3 totals 13 residues. The germline gives CDR1 MDHEN, CDR2 SYDVKM. This CDR3 reads CASSLSPNTEAFF. The CDR3 region has the DNA TGTGCCAGCAGTTTGAGTCCGAACACTGAAGCTTTCTTT.

The gene calls are TRBV29-1 and TRBJ2-5; 8 bases match TRBD1. The junction had 11 bases not matched to a gene; V was cut back by 7 bases and J by 4 bases. The length of the CDR3 is 14 residues. CDR1 SQVTM and CDR2 ANQGSEA come from the germline V gene. The CDR3 nucleotides read TGCAGCGCCGTGACAGGGGTAAATGGAGAGACCCAGTACTTC. Its translation is CSAVTGVNGETQYF.

The V and J genes are TRBV7-9 and TRBJ2-7; 10 bases are shared with TRBD1. The CDR3 runs 15 residues. V gave up 1 base and J gave up 2 bases; unmatched junction bases: 2. Germline V gives CDR1 SEHNR, CDR2 FQNEAQ (reference sequence). In DNA form, the CDR3 reads TGTGCCAGCAGCTTAGGGACAGGGGGAACCTACGAGCAGTACTTC. This encodes CASSLGTGGTYEQYF.

The chain is built from TRBV14 and TRBJ2-7; D remains unclear. CDR1 and CDR2 from the germline V gene are SGHDN and FVKESK. CDR3 length: 14 amino acids. Trimming took 4 bases from V and 3 from J, leaving 13 bases between them. The CDR3 nucleotides read TGTGCCAGCAGCCCAGGACGCTCGCTCTACGAGCAGTACTTC. The encoded protein is CASSPGRSLYEQYF.

The rearrangement joins TRBV28 to TRBJ2-7, with 8 positions matching TRBD2. The V segment lost 5 bases and the J segment 4 bases; nucleotides outside the gene matches: 4. Germline V gene data show CDR1 as MDHEN and CDR2 as SYDVKM. CDR3 length equals 13 residues. The CDR3 loop is CASSPGLVYEQYF. Written as DNA, the CDR3 is TGTGCCAGCAGTCCGGGACTAGTATACGAGCAGTACTTC.

This clone is a singleton in its sample. This chain joins TRBV29-1 and TRBJ1-3, with D unclear. CDR1 and CDR2 from the germline V gene are SQVTM and ANQGSEA. With 1 base removed from V and 2 bases from J, the gap between germline ends came to 9 bases. This CDR3 has 14 residues. The CDR3 nucleotides are TGCAGCGTTGAAGGCTTTAACGCTGGAAACACCATATATTTT. This encodes CSVEGFNAGNTIYF.

The chain combines TRBV9 with TRBJ2-1; D gene unclear. CDR1 SGDLS and CDR2 YYNGEE come from the germline V gene. This CDR3 is built from 17 residues. Trimming stripped 0 bases from V and 0 bases from J, with 13 bases between. CDR3 sequence reads: CASSVASAASSYNEQFF. The CDR3 DNA is TGTGCCAGCAGCGTAGCCTCTGCGGCCAGCTCCTACAATGAGCAGTTCTTC. Combining the CDR3 with reference TRBV9 and TRBJ2-1 gives the whole variable domain DSGVTQTPKHLITATGQRVTLRCSPRSGDLSVYWYQQSLDQGLQFLIQYYNGEERAKGNILERFSAQQFPDLHSELNLSSLELGDSALYFCASSVASAASSYNEQFFGPGTRLTVL.

The chain recombines TRBV15 with TRBJ2-7; no clear D gene. The CDR3 has 13 residues. Germline CDR1 and CDR2: LNHNV and YYDKDF (reference sequence). V lost 0 bases and J 3 bases, leaving 6 bases between the germline ends. In DNA, the CDR3 is TGTGCCACCAGCAGAGATTGGGTCTACGAGCAGTACTTC. Translated, it gives CATSRDWVYEQYF.

The chain joins TRBV6-4 to TRBJ2-1, with D possibly TRBD2 on 6 matching bases. Trimming removed 6 bases from V and 6 bases from J, with 12 bases in between. Germline V gene sequence: CDR1 MRHNA, CDR2 SNTAGT. The CDR3 is 13 amino acids. The CDR3 sequence: CASRPGGGNEQFF. In DNA form, the CDR3 reads TGTGCCAGCAGACCTGGGGGAGGCAATGAGCAGTTCTTC.

The chain combines TRBV6-5 with TRBJ2-5, with D hard to call. This CDR3 spans 14 amino acids. In germline, CDR1 is MNHEY, CDR2 SVGAGI. The ends were cut back, 0 bases at V and 1 base at J, with 6 bases in the middle. The CDR3 region has the DNA TGTGCCAGCAGTTACTCGCGAAGCCAAGAGACCCAGTACTTC. This encodes CASSYSRSQETQYF.

The chain joins TRBV9 to TRBJ2-3; 9 bases are a match to TRBD2. This CDR3 spans 14 amino acids. The J segment lost 6 bases and the V segment lost 0 bases, leaving 2 bases of the junction unmatched. Germline V lookup: CDR1 SGDLS, CDR2 YYNGEE. The CDR3 spells CASSVDSGSDTQYF. CDR3 coding DNA: TGTGCCAGCAGCGTAGATAGCGGGAGTGATACGCAGTATTTT.

This clone came up a few times. As DNA, the CDR3 is TGTGCCAGCAGTTACGGCCGGGACAGGGGGCCCGAGCAGTACTTC. It encodes CASSYGRDRGPEQYF. The chain uses TRBV6-8 and TRBJ2-7; 12 bases fit TRBD1. This CDR3 spans 15 amino acids. V lost 2 bases to trimming and J lost 6 bases; unmatched junction nucleotides: 5. Germline CDR1 and CDR2: MNHGY and SAAAGT.

This chain uses TRBV25-1 with TRBJ2-7; the D gene is possibly TRBD2 (6 bases). In germline, CDR1 is MGHDK, CDR2 SYGVNS. The CDR3 is 13 residues long. V was pared by 7 bases and J by 2 bases, with 12 bases between. CDR3 residues: CASNPRETYEQYF. The CDR3 nucleotides are TGTGCCAGCAACCCCCGGGAGACCTACGAGCAGTACTTC.

The sample holds one count of this clone. The chain couples TRBV7-3 to TRBJ2-7; the D gene is possibly TRBD2 (6 bases). The V gene lost 5 bases and the J gene lost 6 bases, with 8 bases spanning the gap. This CDR3 spans 11 amino acids. Germline lookup yields CDR1 SGHTA and CDR2 FQGTGA. The CDR3: CASSGGSEQYF. The CDR3 DNA follows: TGTGCCAGCAGCGGGGGGTCCGAGCAGTACTTC.

Of note for this clone: The sample holds other DNA sequences that translate to the same CDR3. This rearrangement joins TRBV5-1 to TRBJ1-1, with D hard to call. The CDR3 length is 12 residues. Trimming pared 5 bases from V and 1 base from J, leaving 6 bases between. Germline V gene data show CDR1 as SGHRS and CDR2 as YFSETQ. DNA of the CDR3: TGCGCCAGCAGTGTCTCGAACACTGAAGCTTTCTTT. Protein product: CASSVSNTEAFF.